This T cell receptor beta chain was captured by sequencing in a study of PD-1 and CTLA-4 blockade in melanoma. This clone was counted between two and nine times. The method was immunoSEQ multiplex PCR; TCRdb's version includes in-frame clones alone and lacks a portion of them. The repertoire has 34,000 or so clones, about nine tenths of them found once; the top ten carry roughly 6.8%. The CDR3 length is 12 residues. Germline values: CDR1 MGHDK, CDR2 SYGVNS. V was trimmed by 5 bases and J by 4 bases, leaving 8 bases between them. This receptor was obtained from a human donor with melanoma. The sequences come from CD8+ T cells from peripheral blood, collected from a patient given anti-PD-1 treatment. The chain recombines TRBV25-1 with TRBJ1-1, with D unclear. The CDR3 spells CASSSRLTEAFF. CDR3 sequence (DNA): TGTGCCAGCAGTAGTCGACTCACTGAAGCTTTCTTT.